This T cell receptor (beta chain) was captured by sequencing in a study of T-cell reconstitution after alpha-beta-depleted transplantation in children. Broader study findings: Where some patients showed high TCRbeta diversity at day 60, it came from recipient T cells and thymic progenitors that had survived. Approximately two months post-transplant, alpha-beta T cells reportedly originated from several hundred expanded graft clones. Hyperexpanded clones declined; after one year, newly produced T cells mostly supplied diversity.

Points on this clonotype: Its antigen is unidentified.

Construction of the TCRbeta library involved unique molecular identifiers. MiXCR was run by TCRdb on the PCR reads, yielding one entry per CDR3 protein. The table shows 250,000 to 400,000 distinct CDR3 sequences, with around 25% occurring only once. V lost 4 bases and J lost 2; bases outside the gene matches: 11. The CDR3 is made up of 17 amino acids. CDR1 is MGHRA, CDR2 YSYEKL, per germline. The rearrangement links TRBV4-1 to TRBJ2-3, with 8 bases aligning to TRBD2. Sequenced here: PBMCs, mostly from graft donor cells, sampled 180 days after TCRalphabeta/CD19-depleted stem cell transplant. The receptor comes from a male patient aged 5 to 17 who had a stem cell transplant for acute lymphoblastic leukemia, so the T cells may come from the graft donor. CDR3 sequence: CASSRLTSGGLTDTQYF. CDR3 coding DNA: TGCGCCAGCAGCCGACTAACTAGCGGAGGACTCACAGATACGCAGTATTTT.